This T cell receptor (beta chain) was documented in a study of T cells after yellow fever vaccination. Study conclusions and caveats: Though it reached lower strength, the secondary response hit its peak faster, day 5 versus 15.

The 5'RACE template-switching step produced TCR cDNA and added a universal primer site and UMIs. TCRdb fed the 5' RACE reads into MiXCR, producing one record per CDR3 protein. The sample yields hundreds of thousands of distinct CDR3 sequences, approximately 15% seen once. This clonotype has only a few counts. Its specificity is not known. The receptor was derived from a man aged 30-40 years who received the YFV17D yellow fever vaccine. The specimen was PBMCs, collected on the day of the yellow fever booster vaccination.

The CDR3, as DNA: TGTGCCAGCAGCCTGAAATTGGGGTCAGATACGCAGTATTTT. This encodes CASSLKLGSDTQYF. The chain employs TRBV5-6 and TRBJ2-3; no firm D call. CDR1 and CDR2 (germline): SGHDT, YYEEEE. The CDR3 covers 14 residues. V gave up 4 bases and J gave up 4 bases, with 13 bases separating them.